Below, 8 T cell receptor beta chains from the same sample are listed, as sequenced in a study of OX40 agonist ivuxolimab in advanced cancers. The protocol was immunoSEQ multiplex PCR, while the TCRdb copy is restricted to in-frame clones and leaves out a portion. The sample lists approximately 67,000 clones; 83% were seen once. The material was CD4+ or CD8+ T cells sorted from blood, obtained in a trial of the OX40 agonist ivuxolimab. Receptors were obtained from an adult with an advanced solid tumor such as melanoma, head and neck, liver or kidney cancer.

This clone was seen only once. V is TRBV2 and J is TRBJ1-1; possible D gene TRBD1, 6 bases. Germline V gene lookup returns CDR1 SNHLY and CDR2 FYNNEI. This CDR3 comprises 16 residues. Between the trimmed V and J ends, which lost 7 bases and 9 bases, there was a span of 27 bases. In DNA form, the CDR3 reads TGTGCCAGCAATCAGGGGCTGGACGCCTCCGGAGGTCAAGCTTTCTTT. Translated: CASNQGLDASGGQAFF.

The CDR3 is CASSLARYNEQFF. The CDR3 coding sequence is TGTGCCAGCAGCTTAGCCCGGTACAATGAGCAGTTCTTC. This chain links TRBV11-3 with TRBJ2-1, with D hard to call. CDR1 is SGHNT, CDR2 YENEEA, per germline. This CDR3 is built from 13 residues. V dropped 1 base and J dropped 4 bases, with 5 bases sitting between them.

This chain joins TRBV7-7 and TRBJ2-1, with 10 bases fitting TRBD2. V shed 4 bases, J shed 4 bases, and the junction held 4 bases outside the gene matches. The CDR3 sequence is 15 residues long. CDR1 SSHAT and CDR2 FNYEAQ come from the germline V gene (reference sequence). DNA of the CDR3: TGTGCCAGCAGCTCCCCTAGCGGGAGTTACAATGAGCAGTTCTTC. Amino acids: CASSSPSGSYNEQFF. Complete variable domain (other parts from reference TRBV7-7 and TRBJ2-1): GAGVSQSPRYKVTKRGQDVTLRCDPISSHATLYWYQQALGQGPEFLTYFNYEAQPDKSGLPSDRFSAERPEGSISTLTIQRTEQRDSAMYRCASSSPSGSYNEQFFGPGTRLTVL.

This chain uses TRBV7-2 with TRBJ1-2; possibly TRBD1 for D (6 bases). Germline V gives CDR1 SGHTA, CDR2 FQGNSA. The CDR3 has 14 residues. V lost 3 bases to trimming and J lost 8 bases, with 16 bases between them. The CDR3 DNA reads TGTGCCAGCAGCTTCGAATCGGACAGACCAGGCTACACCTTC. Protein: CASSFESDRPGYTF. The full variable domain, with the rest looked up from reference TRBV7-2 and TRBJ1-2, is GAGVSQSPSNKVTEKGKDVELRCDPISGHTALYWYRQSLGQGLEFLIYFQGNSAPDKSGLPSDRFSAERTGGSVSTLTIQRTQQEDSAVYLCASSFESDRPGYTFGSGTRLTVV.

The chain uses TRBV19 and TRBJ1-4; D gene unclear. Trimming left V 7 bases short and J 7 bases short, with 10 bases between. This CDR3 region has 12 residues. Germline CDR1 is LNHDA and CDR2 is SQIVND (reference sequence). The CDR3 loop reads CASTSSFEKLFF. For the CDR3, the DNA is TGTGCCAGTACCTCCTCATTTGAAAAACTGTTTTTT.

The J gene is TRBJ2-5, the V gene TRBV29-1, with a tentative D call TRBD1 (6 bases). Looked up from germline, CDR1 is SQVTM and CDR2 is ANQGSEA. Trimming removed 6 bases at V and 4 bases at J, with 15 bases between. CDR3 size: 13 residues. CDR3 DNA sequence: TGCAGCGTAACAGGACAGTGGGGAGAGACCCAGTACTTC. This gives the protein CSVTGQWGETQYF. Full variable domain (rest looked up from reference TRBV29-1 and TRBJ2-5): SAVISQKPSRDICQRGTSLTIQCQVDSQVTMMFWYRQQPGQSLTLIATANQGSEATYESGFVIDKFPISRPNLTFSTLTVSNMSPEDSSIYLCSVTGQWGETQYFGPGTRLLVL.

This clone has a handful of counts. The chain recombines TRBV19 with TRBJ2-1, with D possibly matching TRBD2 (6 bases). V gave up 8 bases and J gave up 2 bases, with 25 bases separating them. The CDR3 is made up of 18 amino acids. The germline gives CDR1 LNHDA, CDR2 SQIVND (reference sequence). The CDR3 DNA sequence: TGTGCCAGTCGTACGGGAGATATGGGATTTGGGGCCTACAATGAGCAGTTCTTC. This codes for CASRTGDMGFGAYNEQFF.

This sequence joins TRBV6-5 and TRBJ2-5; a weak D match, TRBD1 (7 bases). The length of the CDR3 is 14 residues. V lost 7 bases, J lost 5 bases, and 17 bases lay in between. Per germline, CDR1 MNHEY and CDR2 SVGAGI. The CDR3 is CASTPPGGRETQYF. The DNA of the CDR3 is TGTGCCAGCACCCCCCCAGGGGGGAGGGAGACCCAGTACTTC.